This entry concerns a single T cell receptor beta chain. This sample stems from a study of T cell changes during pregnancy in multiple sclerosis. TCRdb's table, derived via immunoSEQ multiplex PCR, lists solely in-frame clones and lacks some. Of more than 25,000 clones listed, around 89% are singletons. This TCR was recovered from a female donor with multiple sclerosis, enrolled in a pregnancy study. This specimen was CD8+ T cells from peripheral blood mononuclear cells, taken in the third trimester of pregnancy.

CDR3 region: CASSVDFRVGADTEAFF. The DNA of the CDR3 is TGTGCCAGCAGCGTAGATTTCAGGGTTGGGGCGGACACTGAAGCTTTCTTT. This chain uses TRBV9 with TRBJ1-1; possible D gene TRBD1, 5 bases. Germline V gives CDR1 SGDLS, CDR2 YYNGEE. The V end lost 0 bases, the J end lost 3 bases, and 18 bases lay between the germline ends. This CDR3 spans 17 amino acids.